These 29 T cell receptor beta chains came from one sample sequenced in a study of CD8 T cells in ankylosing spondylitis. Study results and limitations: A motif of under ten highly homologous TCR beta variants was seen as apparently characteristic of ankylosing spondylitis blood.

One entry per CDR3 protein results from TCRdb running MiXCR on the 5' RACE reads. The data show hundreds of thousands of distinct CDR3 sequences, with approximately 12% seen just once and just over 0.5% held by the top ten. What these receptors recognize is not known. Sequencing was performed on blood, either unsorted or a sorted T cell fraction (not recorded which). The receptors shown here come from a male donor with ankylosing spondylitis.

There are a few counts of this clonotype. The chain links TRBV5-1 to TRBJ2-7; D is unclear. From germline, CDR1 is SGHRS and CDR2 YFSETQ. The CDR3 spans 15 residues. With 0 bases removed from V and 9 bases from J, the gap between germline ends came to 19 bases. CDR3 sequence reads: CASSLDPPVLRWQYF. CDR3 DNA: TGCGCCAGCAGCTTGGATCCACCCGTTCTACGATGGCAGTACTTC. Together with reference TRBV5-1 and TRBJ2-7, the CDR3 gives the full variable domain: KAGVTQTPRYLIKTRGQQVTLSCSPISGHRSVSWYQQTPGQGLQFLFEYFSETQRNKGNFPGRFSGRQFSNSRSEMNVSTLELGDSALYLCASSLDPPVLRWQYFGPGTRLTVT.

The CDR3, as DNA: TGTGCCAGCACCGGGACTAGCGGGATATACACAGATACGCAGTATTTT. Amino acid sequence: CASTGTSGIYTDTQYF. The V call is TRBV7-2, the J call TRBJ2-3; 13 bases map to TRBD2. CDR3 length equals 16 residues. In germline, CDR1 is SGHTA, CDR2 FQGNSA. V trimming: 7 bases; J trimming: 2 bases; junction bases outside the gene matches: 6.

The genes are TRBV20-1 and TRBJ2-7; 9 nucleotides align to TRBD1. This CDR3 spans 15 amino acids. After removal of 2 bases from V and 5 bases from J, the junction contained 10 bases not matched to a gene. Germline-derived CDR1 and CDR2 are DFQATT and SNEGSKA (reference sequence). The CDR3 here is CSARPTGQGRHEQYF. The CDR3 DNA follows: TGCAGTGCTAGACCTACGGGACAGGGTCGACACGAGCAGTACTTC.

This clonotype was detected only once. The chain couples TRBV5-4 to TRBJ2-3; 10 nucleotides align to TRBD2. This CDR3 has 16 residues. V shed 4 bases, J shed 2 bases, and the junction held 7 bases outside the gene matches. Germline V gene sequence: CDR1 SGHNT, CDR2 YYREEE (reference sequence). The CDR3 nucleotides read TGTGCCAGCAGCGTCGGACTAGCGGAGAACACAGATACGCAGTATTTT. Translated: CASSVGLAENTDTQYF.

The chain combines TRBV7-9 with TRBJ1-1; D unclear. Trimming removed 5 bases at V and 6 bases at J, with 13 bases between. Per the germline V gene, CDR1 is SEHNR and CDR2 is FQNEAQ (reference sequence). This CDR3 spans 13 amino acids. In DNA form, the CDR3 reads TGTGCCAGCAGCGGGAGGGAGAGAGCTGAAGCTTTCTTT. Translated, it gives CASSGRERAEAFF.

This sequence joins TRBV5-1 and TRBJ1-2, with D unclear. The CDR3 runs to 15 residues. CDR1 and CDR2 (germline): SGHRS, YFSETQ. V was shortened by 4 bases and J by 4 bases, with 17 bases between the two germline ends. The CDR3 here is CASSPIGSPFYGYTF. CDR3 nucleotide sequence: TGCGCCAGCAGCCCGATAGGGTCCCCCTTCTATGGCTACACCTTC. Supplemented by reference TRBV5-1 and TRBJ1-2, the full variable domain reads KAGVTQTPRYLIKTRGQQVTLSCSPISGHRSVSWYQQTPGQGLQFLFEYFSETQRNKGNFPGRFSGRQFSNSRSEMNVSTLELGDSALYLCASSPIGSPFYGYTFGSGTRLTVV.

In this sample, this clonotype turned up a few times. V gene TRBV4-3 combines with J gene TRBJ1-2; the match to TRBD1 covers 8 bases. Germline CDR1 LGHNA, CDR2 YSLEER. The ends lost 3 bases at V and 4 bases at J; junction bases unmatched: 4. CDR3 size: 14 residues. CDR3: CASSHDQGAYGYTF. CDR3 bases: TGCGCCAGCAGCCATGATCAGGGGGCCTATGGCTACACCTTC.

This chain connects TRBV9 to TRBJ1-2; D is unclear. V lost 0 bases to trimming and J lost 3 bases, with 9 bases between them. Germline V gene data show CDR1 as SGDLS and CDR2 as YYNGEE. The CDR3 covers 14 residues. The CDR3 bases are TGTGCCAGCAGCGTAGGAGCCCGCGACTATGGCTACACCTTC. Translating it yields CASSVGARDYGYTF.

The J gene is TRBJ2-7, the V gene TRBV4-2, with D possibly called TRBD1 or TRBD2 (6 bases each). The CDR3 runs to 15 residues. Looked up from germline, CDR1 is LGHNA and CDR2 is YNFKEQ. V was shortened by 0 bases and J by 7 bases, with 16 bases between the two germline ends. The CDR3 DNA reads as TGTGCCAGCAGCCAAGATCGGGGGACATCCAGTGAGCAGTACTTC. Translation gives CASSQDRGTSSEQYF.

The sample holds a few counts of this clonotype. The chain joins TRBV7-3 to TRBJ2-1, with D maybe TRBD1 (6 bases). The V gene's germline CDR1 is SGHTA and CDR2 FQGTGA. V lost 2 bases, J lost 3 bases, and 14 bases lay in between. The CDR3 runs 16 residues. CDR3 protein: CASSLSGTLGYNEQFF. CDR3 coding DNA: TGTGCCAGCAGCTTATCGGGGACACTCGGCTACAATGAGCAGTTCTTC.

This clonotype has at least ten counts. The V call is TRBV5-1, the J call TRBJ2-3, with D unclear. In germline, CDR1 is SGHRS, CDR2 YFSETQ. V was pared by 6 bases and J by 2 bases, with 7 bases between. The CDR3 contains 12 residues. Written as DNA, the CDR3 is TGCGCCAGCATCTCGTTCACAGATACGCAGTATTTT. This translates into CASISFTDTQYF.

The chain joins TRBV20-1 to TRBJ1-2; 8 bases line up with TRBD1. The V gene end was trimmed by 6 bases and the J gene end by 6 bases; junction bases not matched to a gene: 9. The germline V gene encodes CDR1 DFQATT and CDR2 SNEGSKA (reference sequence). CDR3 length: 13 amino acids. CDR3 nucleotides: TGCAGTGCCCCCGACAGGGGACCTCATGGCTACACCTTC. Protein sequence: CSAPDRGPHGYTF.

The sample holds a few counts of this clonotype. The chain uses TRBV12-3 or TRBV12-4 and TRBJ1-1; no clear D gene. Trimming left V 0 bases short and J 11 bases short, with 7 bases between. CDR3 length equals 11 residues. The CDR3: CASSLATYAFF. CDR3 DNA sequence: TGTGCCAGCAGTTTAGCAACTTACGCTTTCTTT.

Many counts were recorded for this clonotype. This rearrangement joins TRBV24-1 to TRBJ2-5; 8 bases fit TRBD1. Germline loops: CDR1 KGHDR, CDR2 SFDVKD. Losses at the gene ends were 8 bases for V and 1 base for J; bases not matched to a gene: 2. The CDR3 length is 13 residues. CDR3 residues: CATTGTGQETQYF. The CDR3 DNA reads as TGTGCCACCACCGGGACAGGCCAAGAGACCCAGTACTTC.

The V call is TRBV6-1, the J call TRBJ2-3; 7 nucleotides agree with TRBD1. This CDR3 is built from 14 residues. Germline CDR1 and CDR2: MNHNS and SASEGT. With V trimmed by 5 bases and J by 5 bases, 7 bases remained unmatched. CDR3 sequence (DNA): TGTGCCAGCAGTCGGTACAGGGGAATAGATACGCAGTATTTT. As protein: CASSRYRGIDTQYF.

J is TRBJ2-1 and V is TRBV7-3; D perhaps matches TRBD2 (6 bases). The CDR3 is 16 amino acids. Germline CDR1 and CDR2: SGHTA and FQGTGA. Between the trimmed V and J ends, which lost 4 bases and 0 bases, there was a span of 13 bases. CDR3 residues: CASSSYGGSSYNEQFF. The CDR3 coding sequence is TGTGCCAGCAGCTCCTACGGGGGAAGCTCCTACAATGAGCAGTTCTTC.

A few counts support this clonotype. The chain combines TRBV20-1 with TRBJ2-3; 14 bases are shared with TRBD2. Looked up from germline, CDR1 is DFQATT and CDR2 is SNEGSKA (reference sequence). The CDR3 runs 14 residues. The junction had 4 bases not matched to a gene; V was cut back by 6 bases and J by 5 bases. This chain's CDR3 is CSARTSGGLDTQYF. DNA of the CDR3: TGCAGTGCCAGGACTAGCGGGGGGTTAGATACGCAGTATTTT.

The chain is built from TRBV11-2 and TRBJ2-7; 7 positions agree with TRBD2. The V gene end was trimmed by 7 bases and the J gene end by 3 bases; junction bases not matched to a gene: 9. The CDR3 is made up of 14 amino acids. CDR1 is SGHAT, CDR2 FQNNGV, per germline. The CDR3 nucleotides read TGTGCCAGCACCCCCGCAGCGGGGTTCTACGAGCAGTACTTC. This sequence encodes CASTPAAGFYEQYF.

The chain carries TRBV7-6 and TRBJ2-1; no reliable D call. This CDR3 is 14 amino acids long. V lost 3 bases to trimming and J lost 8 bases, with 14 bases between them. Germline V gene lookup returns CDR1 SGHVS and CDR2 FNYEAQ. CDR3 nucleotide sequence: TGTGCCAGCAGCTTTCGGCCTTGGACGGATGAGCAGTTCTTC. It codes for CASSFRPWTDEQFF.

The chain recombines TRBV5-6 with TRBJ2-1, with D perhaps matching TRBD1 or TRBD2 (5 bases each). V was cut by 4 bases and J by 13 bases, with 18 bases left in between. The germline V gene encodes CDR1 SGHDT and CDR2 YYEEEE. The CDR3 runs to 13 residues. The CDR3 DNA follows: TGTGCCAGCAGCCCCGGGACGGACCGTCGACAGTTCTTC. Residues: CASSPGTDRRQFF.

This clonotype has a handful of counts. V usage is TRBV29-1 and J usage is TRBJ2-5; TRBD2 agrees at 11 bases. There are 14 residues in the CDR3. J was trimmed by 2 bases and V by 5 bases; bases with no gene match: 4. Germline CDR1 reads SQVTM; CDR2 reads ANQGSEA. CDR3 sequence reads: CSVTSGSRQETQYF. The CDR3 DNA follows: TGCAGCGTTACTAGCGGGAGCAGACAAGAGACCCAGTACTTC. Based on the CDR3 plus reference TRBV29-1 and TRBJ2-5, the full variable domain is SAVISQKPSRDICQRGTSLTIQCQVDSQVTMMFWYRQQPGQSLTLIATANQGSEATYESGFVIDKFPISRPNLTFSTLTVSNMSPEDSSIYLCSVTSGSRQETQYFGPGTRLLVL.

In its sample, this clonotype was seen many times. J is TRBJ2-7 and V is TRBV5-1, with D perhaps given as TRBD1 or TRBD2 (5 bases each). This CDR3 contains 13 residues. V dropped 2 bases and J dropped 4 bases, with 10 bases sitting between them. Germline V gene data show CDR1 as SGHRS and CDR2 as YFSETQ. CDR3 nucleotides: TGCGCCAGCAGCTTTGGGACCAGTTACGAGCAGTACTTC. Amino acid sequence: CASSFGTSYEQYF.

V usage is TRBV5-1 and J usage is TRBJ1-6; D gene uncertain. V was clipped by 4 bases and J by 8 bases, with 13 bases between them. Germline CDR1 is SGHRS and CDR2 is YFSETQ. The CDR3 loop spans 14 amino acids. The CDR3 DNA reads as TGCGCCAGCAGCCTGTCGACAAGATATTCACCCCTCCACTTT. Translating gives CASSLSTRYSPLHF.

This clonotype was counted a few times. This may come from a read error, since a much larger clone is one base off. CDR3: CSARDTLYGYTF. CDR3 coding DNA: TGCAGTGCTAGAGATACCCTCTATGGCTACACCTTC. This chain links TRBV20-1 with TRBJ1-2, with D unresolved. The germline gives CDR1 DFQATT, CDR2 SNEGSKA (reference sequence). The CDR3 is 12 residues long. Trimming shortened V by 0 bases and J by 4 bases, and 6 bases separated the two germline ends.

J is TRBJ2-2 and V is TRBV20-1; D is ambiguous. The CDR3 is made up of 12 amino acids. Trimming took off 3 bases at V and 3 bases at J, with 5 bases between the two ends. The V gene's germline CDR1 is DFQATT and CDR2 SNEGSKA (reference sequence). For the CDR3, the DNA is TGCAGTGCTAGGCCGTACACCGGGGAGCTGTTTTTT. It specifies CSARPYTGELFF.

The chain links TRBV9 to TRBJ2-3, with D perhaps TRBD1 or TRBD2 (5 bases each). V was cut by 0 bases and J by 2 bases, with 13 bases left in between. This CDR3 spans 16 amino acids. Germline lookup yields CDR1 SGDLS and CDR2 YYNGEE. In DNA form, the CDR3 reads TGTGCCAGCAGCGTAGAAGGGGACCCCTACACAGATACGCAGTATTTT. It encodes CASSVEGDPYTDTQYF.

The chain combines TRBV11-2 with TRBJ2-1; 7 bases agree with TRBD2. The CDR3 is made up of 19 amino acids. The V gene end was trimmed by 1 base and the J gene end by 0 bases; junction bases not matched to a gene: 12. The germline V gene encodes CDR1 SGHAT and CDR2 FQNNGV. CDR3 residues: CASSLGLPLGGSSYNEQFF. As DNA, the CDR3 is TGTGCCAGCAGCTTAGGCCTACCGTTGGGCGGGAGCTCCTACAATGAGCAGTTCTTC.

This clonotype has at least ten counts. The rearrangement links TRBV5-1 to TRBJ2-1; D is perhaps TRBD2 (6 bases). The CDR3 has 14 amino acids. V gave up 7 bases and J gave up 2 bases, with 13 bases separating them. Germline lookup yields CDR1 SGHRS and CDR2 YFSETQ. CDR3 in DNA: TGCGCCAGCCGGAGGGAGTCGACCTACAATGAGCAGTTCTTC. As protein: CASRRESTYNEQFF.

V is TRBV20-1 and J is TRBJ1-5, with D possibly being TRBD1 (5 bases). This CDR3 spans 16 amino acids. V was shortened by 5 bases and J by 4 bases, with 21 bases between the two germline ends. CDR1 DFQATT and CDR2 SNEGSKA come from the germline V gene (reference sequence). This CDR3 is CSAVNPGPTRNQPQHF. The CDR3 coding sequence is TGCAGTGCTGTCAATCCGGGACCGACTAGGAATCAGCCCCAGCATTTT.